This TCR beta chain emerged from a study of cytomegalovirus exposure and HLA in healthy donors. Whole-study results and caveats: Immune exposure data for these donors was limited to CMV serostatus. Later analysis identified several of the most significant clusters that appeared linked to common viral pathogens.

A word on this clone: Its antigen is as yet unknown.

Germline CDR1 is SEHNR and CDR2 is FQNEAQ (reference sequence). The CDR3 extends over 15 amino acids. Trimming removed 3 bases from V and 8 bases from J, with 16 bases in between. Healthy bone marrow donors supplied every sample. This PCR relied on a set of 60 Vbeta primers and 13 Jbeta primers. TCRdb's table, derived via immunoSEQ multiplex PCR, lists solely in-frame clones and lacks some. The sample includes 90,000 to 150,000 clones, 76% of them seen just once. The TCR was taken from a man in his forties or fifties in good health and CMV-seropositive. The chain joins TRBV7-9 to TRBJ1-4, with a tentative D call TRBD1 (5 bases). The sample comprised PBMCs. CDR3 coding DNA: TGTGCCAGCAGCTTCTGGGCCCCAACAGGCGAAAAACTGTTTTTT. Translation gives CASSFWAPTGEKLFF.